The 10 T cell receptor beta chains listed next were all sequenced from one sample in a study of regulatory T cells in long-lasting Graves disease. The time point: newly diagnosed GD, antithyroid drugs for less than 3 months. With RNA extracted from PBMCs as input, the TCR library was made. Library construction for TCR beta used iRepertoire HTBI primers and Arm-PCR of CDR3 regions. TCRdb analysed the multiplex PCR reads with MiXCR anew, one entry per CDR3 protein. The top ten clones hold under 20% of a sample with 600,000 to 650,000 distinct CDR3 sequences, roughly 16% of them seen once. The same specimen was also included in a second study, on T cells in Graves' hyperthyroidism and ophthalmopathy.

The sequences come from peripheral blood mononuclear cells (PBMCs), collected at new diagnosis, from a patient treated with antithyroid drugs. All receptors derive from a woman in her twenties or thirties with Graves disease.

This clonotype has a count of ten or more. The DNA for the CDR3 is TGTGCCAGCAGTTTAGACATAAACGGCTATGGCTACACCTTC. It specifies CASSLDINGYGYTF. This sequence joins TRBV27 and TRBJ1-2; D gene uncertain. Germline V gene data show CDR1 as MNHEY and CDR2 as SMNVEV (reference sequence). The CDR3 is made up of 14 amino acids. The V end lost 2 bases, the J end lost 4 bases, and 11 bases lay between the germline ends.

The V gene is TRBV6-2 or TRBV6-3, the J gene TRBJ2-5; 9 nucleotides match TRBD2. Germline CDR1 MNHEY, CDR2 SVGEGT. CDR3 length: 14 amino acids. V lost 7 bases, J lost 5 bases, and 8 bases stayed unmatched. CDR3 loop: CASILAGSGETQYF. CDR3 sequence (DNA): TGTGCCAGCATCCTAGCGGGATCGGGGGAGACCCAGTACTTC.

This clonotype was found many times. The chain joins TRBV6-1 to TRBJ2-7; a weak D match, TRBD2 (6 bases). Germline assignment: CDR1 MNHNS and CDR2 SASEGT. The CDR3 runs 14 residues. Trimming removed 6 bases from V and 5 bases from J, with 17 bases in between. CDR3 in DNA: TGTGCCAGCAGGGTGGGGGGATCGGTTAACGAGCAGTACTTC. Translating it yields CASRVGGSVNEQYF.

This clonotype appeared many times. The DNA of the CDR3 is TGTGCCTTCGGCTACCATTCTAAGGGGGATACGCAGTATTTT. Amino acids: CAFGYHSKGDTQYF. This chain joins TRBV7-2 and TRBJ2-3; tentative D call: TRBD1 (5 bases). CDR3 length: 14 amino acids. Germline V gene lookup returns CDR1 SGHTA and CDR2 FQGNSA. With 11 bases removed from V and 6 bases from J, the gap between germline ends came to 21 bases.

This clonotype was counted ten times or more. V usage is TRBV28 and J usage is TRBJ2-7; either TRBD1 or TRBD2 may supply D (6 bases each). V was shortened by 7 bases and J by 3 bases, with 22 bases between the two germline ends. Germline CDR1 MDHEN, CDR2 SYDVKM. The CDR3 covers 16 residues. CDR3 bases: TGTGCCAGCACCTCCTCTAGGGGGACTGGGAGCTACGAGCAGTACTTC. Translation: CASTSSRGTGSYEQYF.

This chain links TRBV4-1 with TRBJ2-3; D gene ambiguous. This CDR3 is 13 amino acids long. V was cut by 0 bases and J by 5 bases, with 6 bases left in between. CDR1 is MGHRA and CDR2 is YSYEKL in the germline V gene. The CDR3 protein is CASSQEPRDTQYF. CDR3 coding DNA: TGCGCCAGCAGCCAAGAACCACGAGATACGCAGTATTTT.

Only a few counts were recorded for this clonotype. V gene TRBV6-4 combines with J gene TRBJ2-2, with 10 bases lining up with TRBD2. The CDR3 covers 16 residues. V lost 6 bases and J lost 4; bases outside the gene matches: 8. Germline CDR1 MRHNA, CDR2 SNTAGT. The CDR3 coding sequence is TGTGCCAGCAGCCGAACTAGCGGGGTATCCACCGGGGAGCTGTTTTTT. It translates to CASSRTSGVSTGELFF.

This clonotype was seen at least ten times. The chain uses TRBV28 and TRBJ1-4; the D gene is possibly TRBD1 (5 bases). This CDR3 is built from 14 residues. V dropped 3 bases and J dropped 12 bases, with 17 bases sitting between them. CDR1 and CDR2 (germline): MDHEN, SYDVKM. The CDR3 reads CASSFSYGGDQLFF. The CDR3, as DNA: TGTGCCAGCAGTTTCAGCTACGGGGGGGACCAACTGTTTTTT.

This clonotype was counted many times. This rearrangement joins TRBV11-3 to TRBJ1-1, with a possible D match to TRBD1 (6 bases). With 5 bases removed from V and 8 bases from J, the gap between germline ends came to 15 bases. Per germline, CDR1 SGHNT and CDR2 YENEEA. CDR3 size: 13 residues. The CDR3 DNA follows: TGTGCCAGCAGCCTACGGACAGCCTCAGAAGCTTTCTTT. Protein sequence: CASSLRTASEAFF.

The chain has TRBV6-1 and TRBJ2-2; D is undetermined. There are 14 residues in the CDR3. CDR1 MNHNS and CDR2 SASEGT come from the germline V gene. V shed 6 bases and J shed 2 bases, with 10 bases lying between them. CDR3 nucleotides: TGTGCCAGCAGGGACCTAGGTAACACCGGGGAGCTGTTTTTT. Translating gives CASRDLGNTGELFF.